This TCR beta chain was profiled in a study of PD-1 blockade in mismatch repair-deficient tumors. Of note for this clone: Its specificity is not known.

The TCR-sequenced patients were a few responders to pembrolizumab. CDR1 is SGHAT, CDR2 FQNNGV, per germline. After removal of 5 bases from V and 3 bases from J, the junction contained 4 bases not matched to a gene. This CDR3 spans 16 amino acids. Measured with immunoSEQ multiplex PCR; TCRdb has only the in-frame clones, and not every one. Altogether around 130,000 clones are present, roughly 90% being singletons, with the ten largest covering 10% to 15%. Overall study results and limits: After pembrolizumab, tumor-resident clones rose rapidly, then generally contracted before radiologic responses.

The chain is built from TRBV11-2 and TRBJ2-7, with 16 bases fitting TRBD2. Sample: peripheral blood, taken roughly 67 weeks after starting pembrolizumab. The receptor comes from an adult with mismatch repair-deficient cancer. This CDR3 reads CASSPGLAGGIYEQYF. As DNA, the CDR3 is TGTGCCAGCAGCCCGGGACTAGCGGGAGGGATCTACGAGCAGTACTTC. Drawing the rest from reference TRBV11-2 and TRBJ2-7, the complete variable domain is EAGVAQSPRYKIIEKRQSVAFWCNPISGHATLYWYQQILGQGPKLLIQFQNNGVVDDSQLPKDRFSAERLKGVDSTLKIQPAKLEDSAVYLCASSPGLAGGIYEQYFGPGTRLTVT.